This T cell receptor (beta chain) comes out of a study of blood T cell repertoires in COVID-19 (dated by TCRdb to the early 2020s). Describing the broader study: The collaborator samples originated in the United States, Italy and Spain and spanned the acute and convalescent phases of COVID-19. The prospective study material was composed of cDNA or gDNA derived from T cells, B-cell-depleted T cells, or PBMCs. Deeply sampled blood TCRbeta repertoires from subjects exposed to, actively infected with, or recovered from COVID-19 were included in the dataset. The repertoires were made available in a free public database intended to serve as a resource for research on the immune response to SARS-CoV-2. Samples were obtained from the ongoing ImmuneRACE study (first 160 participants) and from 1,000 to 1,500 subjects provided by 6 global collaborators. Sample metadata almost always included a de-identified subject ID, COVID-19 status, age in years and sex. Where available, HLA class I and class II types were taken from metadata supplied by the sample provider and were not determined by assay-based typing.

TCRbeta CDR3 regions were amplified from genomic DNA using the immunoSEQ Assay, a bias-controlled multiplex PCR. Turning to the authors' computational methods: The number of nucleated cells in each sample was estimated from the amplification of reference gene primers within the assay. To quantify the absolute abundance of each unique TCRbeta CDR3 rearrangement, sequence reads were collapsed and filtered. For each sample, productive Simpson clonality was calculated by taking the square root of Simpson's diversity index across productive rearrangements. In its TCRdb copy, this immuneACCESS table keeps in-frame sequences only and misses some clones. Where compared with another copy, unresolved V genes explain less than half of these, and the others have no known cause. The DNA gave D and trimming, while V, J and clone size come from that table. The sample records roughly 500,000 clones, approximately 90% of which are singletons. The ten largest clones capture around 1.9% of the sample.

The CDR3 goes from the cysteine to the phenylalanine over 14 residues. The entry retains the CDR3 DNA only, 42 bases that are in frame from base 1. V is pruned by 6 bases and J by 10 bases, leaving 11 bases of the junction without a gene match. CDR1 and CDR2, looked up from the germline V gene, are SQVTM and ANQGSEA. In the prospective study, participants were about 18 to 95 years old, resided in under 30 geographic areas of the United States, and were enrolled through a virtual design. In the prospective study, cohorts were assigned on the basis of participant-reported clinical history obtained from a screening survey and a study questionnaire. ImmuneRACE Cohort 3 recovered participants were defined by two consecutive negative NP/OP PCR tests, healthcare professional clearance, or symptom resolution. Each participant in the prospective study had whole blood, serum and a nasopharyngeal or oropharyngeal swab collected by mobile phlebotomists. Over a roughly two-month period, participants in the prospective study had the option of providing additional blood draws and questionnaires. Before DNA extraction, blood samples from the prospective study were shipped at room temperature or frozen.

On this clone itself: What this receptor recognizes is not known. Nothing much larger sits one base from this clone, and base qualities are not available.

On the study overall, not on this receptor specifically: How much clinical and demographic metadata was included differed by source and by participant, and the metadata was provided uncurated.

The receptor was derived from a woman between 40 and 50 years old who had recovered from COVID-19. The chain was built from TRBV29-1 and TRBJ2-4, with 11 middle bases fitting TRBD2. Sequencing was performed on PBMCs or T cells enriched from blood (not recorded which). The CDR3 protein is CSVDDRSGRGIQYF. DNA sequence: TGCAGCGTCGATGACCGTAGCGGGAGGGGGATTCAGTACTTC.